This T cell receptor beta chain derives from a study of CD8 T cells in Susac syndrome. Treatment-naive patients with stable or active relapsing-remitting disease were the multiple sclerosis controls. TEMRA cells were FACS-enriched, unlike CD8+ and CD4+ T cells, which were negatively isolated. When the RNA was reverse transcribed, random hexamers were used with an input of about 0.5 to 1 ug. immunoSEQ multiplex PCR amplified TCR beta CDR3 across 54 Vbeta, 13 Jbeta. A single record per CDR3 protein comes from TCRdb applying MiXCR to the immunoSEQ multiplex PCR reads. Among 200,000 to 250,000 distinct CDR3 sequences, approximately 90% were seen once, and the ten largest hold roughly 0.13%. The CDR3 covers 15 residues. V trimming: 3 bases; J trimming: 5 bases; junction bases outside the gene matches: 5.

The specimen sequenced was CD8+ T cells from PBMCs. The sequence was collected from a human donor with multiple sclerosis. This chain connects TRBV12-3 or TRBV12-4 to TRBJ1-5; TRBD1 matches 9 bases. CDR3 DNA sequence: TGTGCCAGCAGTTTGATACAGGGGGCACATCAGCCCCAGCATTTT. Translated, it gives CASSLIQGAHQPQHF.